This TCR beta chain comes out of a study of cytomegalovirus exposure and HLA in healthy donors. About the study: The 130 or so validation repertoires used a platform that matched the one used for the approximately 620 first-cohort repertoires, as a later analysis reported.

The CDR3 extends over 14 amino acids. Deletions cut 4 bases from V and 1 base from J, with 11 bases between. CDR1 is SGHTA and CDR2 is FQGNSA in the germline V gene. Concerning this clone: The antigen remains undetermined.

Whole-study results and caveats: It was reported that the classifier diagnosed cytomegalovirus status with high specificity and sensitivity in both the original and validation cohorts. Most TCR sequences proved rare, with some public TCRs found in many donors. Some TCR beta chains (164 of them) were listed as cytomegalovirus-associated.

The data were produced by immunoSEQ multiplex PCR, yet TCRdb's version contains in-frame clones alone and is incomplete. The table has 120,000 to 150,000 clones, approximately 88% seen once. Sample: PBMCs. This rearrangement joins TRBV7-2 to TRBJ2-7, with a weak D call TRBD2 (6 bases). The TCR sequence derives from a woman under 30 in good health and CMV-seropositive. CDR3 sequence: CASSYPGLSYEQYF. CDR3 DNA: TGTGCCAGCAGCTACCCGGGACTTTCCTACGAGCAGTACTTC.